Sequencing of this T cell receptor (beta chain) was carried out in a study of brain T cells in children with intractable seizures. The V end was cut by 3 bases, the J end by 6 bases, with 13 bases between. CDR1 and CDR2 (germline): SGDLS, YYNGEE. CDR3 length: 15 residues. The protocol was immunoSEQ multiplex PCR, while the TCRdb copy is restricted to in-frame clones and leaves out a portion. The sample has fewer than 85,000 clones, about 92% seen once. The chain has TRBV9 and TRBJ1-6; maybe TRBD1 (5 bases). Sequences were derived from peripheral blood, sampled at surgery. This receptor was taken from a boy under two years old with tuberous sclerosis and intractable seizures. CDR3 coding DNA: TGTGCCAGCAGCGCCGGGGCAGGGAGTAATTCACCCCTCCACTTT. Translating gives CASSAGAGSNSPLHF.